What follows are 19 T cell receptor beta chains derived from one specimen sequenced in a study of T cell changes during pregnancy in multiple sclerosis. This table comes from immunoSEQ multiplex PCR, and its TCRdb copy is limited to in-frame clones, with some not included. The sample has around 73,000 clones; approximately 92% are singletons. Sequencing used peripheral blood, obtained in the third trimester of pregnancy. The receptor source for this set is a female donor in good health, enrolled as a control in a pregnancy study.

The V and J genes are TRBV19 and TRBJ1-3; no reliable D call. V shed 0 bases and J shed 2 bases, with 8 bases lying between them. CDR1 and CDR2 (germline): LNHDA, SQIVND (reference sequence). The CDR3 covers 15 residues. The chain's CDR3 is CASSIDPEAGNTIYF. The CDR3 nucleotides are TGTGCCAGTAGTATAGATCCGGAGGCTGGAAACACCATATATTTT.

The chain carries TRBV7-8 and TRBJ2-7; 11 positions agree with TRBD2. The junction had 5 bases not matched to a gene; V was cut back by 6 bases and J by 7 bases. CDR3 size: 13 residues. Germline V gene data show CDR1 as SGHVS and CDR2 as FQNEAQ. The CDR3 coding sequence is TGTGCCAGCAGTAGCGGGGGGGGAGGAGAGCAGTACTTC. This encodes CASSSGGGGEQYF.

This sequence joins TRBV18 and TRBJ1-1; D unresolved. The CDR3 is 14 residues long. V was clipped by 4 bases and J by 0 bases, with 9 bases between them. CDR1 and CDR2 from the germline V gene are KGHSH and LQKENI. The CDR3 nucleotides read TGTGCCAGCTCACTGGAGGGTATGAACACTGAAGCTTTCTTT. It yields the protein CASSLEGMNTEAFF.

The chain uses TRBV4-1 and TRBJ1-5, with TRBD1 as a possible D gene (5 bases). CDR3 size: 13 residues. V lost 0 bases, J lost 15 bases, and 15 bases lay in between. Germline V gene sequence: CDR1 MGHRA, CDR2 YSYEKL. CDR3 DNA: TGCGCCAGCAGCCAAGAGCCGGCGGGGGGAAGGCATTTT. It translates to CASSQEPAGGRHF.

The chain's CDR3 is CASSPGVGIQETQYF. The CDR3 DNA follows: TGTGCCAGCAGTCCAGGGGTGGGAATCCAAGAGACCCAGTACTTC. The V call is TRBV28, the J call TRBJ2-5; a weak D match, TRBD1 (6 bases). V was clipped by 5 bases and J by 1 base, with 14 bases between them. In germline, CDR1 is MDHEN, CDR2 SYDVKM. The CDR3 loop spans 15 amino acids.

This chain links TRBV19 with TRBJ1-1; D is unresolved. V was clipped by 2 bases and J by 10 bases, with 11 bases between them. The germline CDR1 and CDR2 sequences are LNHDA and SQIVND (reference sequence). The CDR3 sequence is 12 residues long. CDR3 sequence (DNA): TGTGCCAGTAGTATACCGAGACTTGGAGCTTTCTTT. It encodes CASSIPRLGAFF.

The rearrangement links TRBV5-1 to TRBJ1-1; 10 nucleotides match TRBD1. V shed 4 bases, J shed 5 bases, and the junction held 8 bases outside the gene matches. CDR3 length: 15 amino acids. Germline assignment: CDR1 SGHRS and CDR2 YFSETQ. CDR3: CASSGGTGVGTEAFF. CDR3 coding DNA: TGCGCCAGCAGCGGGGGGACAGGGGTGGGGACTGAAGCTTTCTTT.

A single count supports this clone. The chain is built from TRBV4-2 and TRBJ2-7; 9 positions agree with TRBD2. Looked up from germline, CDR1 is LGHNA and CDR2 is YNFKEQ. The J segment lost 5 bases and the V segment lost 2 bases, leaving 4 bases of the junction unmatched. The CDR3 covers 14 residues. The CDR3 is CASSQIAGDNEQYF. CDR3 nucleotides: TGTGCCAGCAGCCAAATAGCGGGAGACAACGAGCAGTACTTC.

The table lists this clone with a few counts. The V and J genes are TRBV19 and TRBJ1-3; 9 bases line up with TRBD1. This CDR3 contains 18 residues. The germline V gene encodes CDR1 LNHDA and CDR2 SQIVND (reference sequence). V trimming: 3 bases; J trimming: 0 bases; junction bases outside the gene matches: 9. The chain's CDR3 is CASSIQGQGLSSGNTIYF. The CDR3 DNA sequence: TGTGCCAGTAGTATCCAAGGACAGGGGCTATCCTCTGGAAACACCATATATTTT. The full variable domain, completed using reference TRBV19 and TRBJ1-3, is DGGITQSPKYLFRKEGQNVTLSCEQNLNHDAMYWYRQDPGQGLRLIYYSQIVNDFQKGDIAEGYSVSREKKESFPLTVTSAQKNPTAFYLCASSIQGQGLSSGNTIYFGEGSWLTVV.

V and J are TRBV10-3 and TRBJ2-4; 10 positions agree with TRBD1. V trimming: 2 bases; J trimming: 0 bases; junction bases outside the gene matches: 10. Per germline, CDR1 ENHRY and CDR2 SYGVKD. This CDR3 has 19 amino acids. The CDR3 region is CAISEPGQGSTLAKNIQYF. As DNA, the CDR3 is TGTGCCATCAGTGAGCCGGGACAGGGGTCAACCCTAGCCAAAAACATTCAGTACTTC.

This chain links TRBV27 with TRBJ2-2; 8 positions match TRBD2. V lost 6 bases to trimming and J lost 3 bases; unmatched junction nucleotides: 6. The germline V gene encodes CDR1 MNHEY and CDR2 SMNVEV (reference sequence). This CDR3 has 15 residues. CDR3 nucleotides: TGTGCCAGCAGGCGACTAGCGACCTACACCGGGGAGCTGTTTTTT. It codes for CASRRLATYTGELFF.

The chain employs TRBV2 and TRBJ2-7; D is possibly TRBD1 (6 bases). The CDR3 has 14 amino acids. Germline CDR1 and CDR2: SNHLY and FYNNEI. The ends were cut back, 4 bases at V and 3 bases at J, with 13 bases in the middle. The CDR3 nucleotides read TGTGCCAGCAGTGCGGCACAGGGTGTCTACGAGCAGTACTTC. As protein: CASSAAQGVYEQYF. The variable domain in full, completed from reference TRBV2 and TRBJ2-7, reads EPEVTQTPSHQVTQMGQEVILRCVPISNHLYFYWYRQILGQKVEFLVSFYNNEISEKSEIFDDQFSVERPDGSNFTLKIRSTKLEDSAMYFCASSAAQGVYEQYFGPGTRLTVT.

The chain couples TRBV15 to TRBJ2-7, with D maybe TRBD2 (6 bases). The CDR3 sequence is 13 residues long. Germline CDR1 reads LNHNV; CDR2 reads YYDKDF (reference sequence). The V end was cut by 1 base, the J end by 7 bases, with 11 bases between. The CDR3 DNA reads as TGTGCCACCAGCAGAGGGCCAGGGAGGGAGCAGTACTTC. Translated, it gives CATSRGPGREQYF.

J is TRBJ2-7 and V is TRBV7-2; perhaps TRBD2 as D (6 bases). Trimming stripped 5 bases from V and 2 bases from J, with 13 bases between. Germline-derived CDR1 and CDR2 are SGHTA and FQGNSA. This CDR3 has 14 amino acids. CDR3 region: CASSPGTGTYEQYF. DNA for the CDR3: TGTGCCAGCAGCCCAGGGACTGGCACCTACGAGCAGTACTTC. Filled out from reference TRBV7-2 and TRBJ2-7, the complete variable domain reads GAGVSQSPSNKVTEKGKDVELRCDPISGHTALYWYRQSLGQGLEFLIYFQGNSAPDKSGLPSDRFSAERTGGSVSTLTIQRTQQEDSAVYLCASSPGTGTYEQYFGPGTRLTVT.

As concerns this clone: Other nucleotide sequences in the sample specify the same CDR3. The chain uses TRBV18 and TRBJ2-7; perhaps TRBD2 as D (5 bases). Trimming shortened V by 3 bases and J by 0 bases, and 9 bases separated the two germline ends. This CDR3 region has 14 residues. Germline loops: CDR1 KGHSH, CDR2 LQKENI. In DNA, the CDR3 is TGTGCCAGCTCACCTACCGGGGTCTCCTACGAGCAGTACTTC. Translated, it gives CASSPTGVSYEQYF.

This sequence joins TRBV6-1 and TRBJ2-3; 8 bases line up with TRBD2. CDR1 and CDR2 (germline): MNHNS, SASEGT. Trimming cost V 7 bases and J 5 bases; bases outside gene matches: 8. This CDR3 has 14 residues. For the CDR3, the DNA is TGTGCCAGCACTCGAGCGGGAGTAGTAGATACGCAGTATTTT. Residues: CASTRAGVVDTQYF.

The rearrangement uses TRBV19 and TRBJ1-2; TRBD1 matches 8 bases. The CDR3 length is 12 residues. The junction had 9 bases not matched to a gene; V was cut back by 10 bases and J by 8 bases. Looked up from germline, CDR1 is LNHDA and CDR2 is SQIVND (reference sequence). For the CDR3, the DNA is TGTGCCACCAGCCAGGACAGGGTCGGCTACACCTTC. This sequence encodes CATSQDRVGYTF. Complete variable domain (other parts from reference TRBV19 and TRBJ1-2): DGGITQSPKYLFRKEGQNVTLSCEQNLNHDAMYWYRQDPGQGLRLIYYSQIVNDFQKGDIAEGYSVSREKKESFPLTVTSAQKNPTAFYLCATSQDRVGYTFGSGTRLTVV.

The J gene is TRBJ2-1, the V gene TRBV5-4, with 11 bases fitting TRBD2. Germline loops: CDR1 SGHNT, CDR2 YYREEE (reference sequence). V lost 2 bases, J lost 6 bases, and 4 bases stayed unmatched. The CDR3 length is 15 residues. The CDR3 DNA reads TGTGCCAGCAGCTTACTAGCGGGAGTGTCCAATGAGCAGTTCTTC. It yields the protein CASSLLAGVSNEQFF.

This sequence joins TRBV5-1 and TRBJ2-1, with TRBD1 matching 10 bases. Germline CDR1 is SGHRS and CDR2 is YFSETQ. Losses at the gene ends were 0 bases for V and 8 bases for J; bases not matched to a gene: 5. The CDR3 extends over 15 amino acids. The CDR3 region has the DNA TGCGCCAGCAGCTTGGAAGGGACAGGGGTGGATGAGCAGTTCTTC. Translation: CASSLEGTGVDEQFF.